This T cell receptor beta chain comes out of a study of control samples from healthy donors and cancer patients. Sequencing used immunoSEQ multiplex PCR; TCRdb keeps in-frame clones, though not all of them. The sample yields about 90,000 clones, about nine tenths seen once. The CDR3 spans 13 residues. Trimming shortened V by 5 bases and J by 2 bases, and 9 bases separated the two germline ends. Looked up from germline, CDR1 is SGHTA and CDR2 is FQGNSA. The TCR comes from a woman in her late teens or twenties in good health. The chain couples TRBV7-2 to TRBJ1-2; a weak D match, TRBD1 (6 bases). The sequenced sample consisted of blood. Here the CDR3 DNA reads TGTGCCAGCAGCCCCGGACAGAACTATGGCTACACCTTC. Translating it yields CASSPGQNYGYTF.